These 21 T cell receptor beta chains were sequenced from one sample in a study of T-cell reconstitution after alpha-beta-depleted transplantation in children. Unique molecular identifiers tagged the TCRbeta library. TCRdb called the PCR reads again in MiXCR, with one record for every CDR3 protein. The table lists 70,000 to 95,000 distinct CDR3 sequences, 9% to 15% of them singletons. The sample was PBMCs from the stem cell graft donor, taken from the stem cell graft. The receptors originated from a human donor who donated a stem cell graft to a child with inherited bone marrow failure.

This clonotype has ten or more counts. V and J are TRBV28 and TRBJ2-1; no firm D call. The CDR3 spans 16 residues. The V and J ends lost 2 bases and 7 bases respectively, with 18 bases between them. Per germline, CDR1 MDHEN and CDR2 SYDVKM. This CDR3 reads CASSLPYTDDRNEQFF. CDR3 coding DNA: TGTGCCAGCAGTTTACCCTACACCGATGATAGAAATGAGCAGTTCTTC.

This clonotype was detected many times. The V gene is TRBV6-5, the J gene TRBJ2-7; 13 nucleotides match TRBD2. J gave up 3 bases and V 5 bases, and 10 bases lay outside the gene matches. The germline V gene has CDR1 MNHEY and CDR2 SVGAGI. The CDR3 runs to 17 residues. CDR3 residues: CASSRGLAGDSNYEQYF. The CDR3 coding sequence is TGTGCCAGCAGTCGCGGACTAGCGGGGGACTCTAACTACGAGCAGTACTTC.

This clonotype was picked up many times. The V call is TRBV5-1, the J call TRBJ2-7; no definite D call. Germline V gene data show CDR1 as SGHRS and CDR2 as YFSETQ. This CDR3 is built from 14 residues. V was cut by 7 bases and J by 0 bases, with 14 bases left in between. The CDR3 is CASRIEEYSYEQYF. The CDR3 bases are TGCGCCAGCCGTATCGAGGAGTACTCCTACGAGCAGTACTTC.

This clonotype came up many times. The rearrangement uses TRBV4-3 and TRBJ2-7; 7 bases line up with TRBD1. J gave up 2 bases and V 1 base, and 8 bases lay outside the gene matches. This CDR3 is built from 16 residues. Germline-derived CDR1 and CDR2 are LGHNA and YSLEER. CDR3 DNA sequence: TGCGCCAGCAGCCAAGGACTCCGGGACAGCCCCTACGAGCAGTACTTC. Amino acid sequence: CASSQGLRDSPYEQYF.

This clonotype occurred many times. The J gene is TRBJ2-1, the V gene TRBV4-3; the D call may be TRBD1 or TRBD2 (5 bases each). The CDR3 is 12 residues long. Germline lookup yields CDR1 LGHNA and CDR2 YSLEER. V was shortened by 3 bases and J by 8 bases, with 8 bases between the two germline ends. The CDR3 sequence: CASSHQGDEQFF. CDR3 coding DNA: TGCGCCAGCAGCCATCAGGGAGATGAGCAGTTCTTC.

This clonotype has at least ten counts. The chain employs TRBV7-7 and TRBJ2-3, with D unresolved. CDR3 length equals 13 residues. Germline V lookup: CDR1 SSHAT, CDR2 FNYEAQ (reference sequence). V was trimmed by 4 bases and J by 4 bases, leaving 9 bases between them. In nucleotides, the CDR3 is TGTGCCAGCAGCTACGGGCCGGCAGATACGCAGTATTTT. It encodes CASSYGPADTQYF. Drawing the rest from reference TRBV7-7 and TRBJ2-3, the complete variable domain is GAGVSQSPRYKVTKRGQDVTLRCDPISSHATLYWYQQALGQGPEFLTYFNYEAQPDKSGLPSDRFSAERPEGSISTLTIQRTEQRDSAMYRCASSYGPADTQYFGPGTRLTVL.

This clonotype was found many times. The J gene is TRBJ1-1, the V gene TRBV20-1; TRBD1 matches 8 bases. This CDR3 region has 14 residues. Losses at the gene ends were 2 bases for V and 3 bases for J; bases not matched to a gene: 5. The germline V gene encodes CDR1 DFQATT and CDR2 SNEGSKA (reference sequence). The CDR3 is CSARPRDRYTEAFF. The CDR3, as DNA: TGCAGTGCTAGACCCCGGGACAGGTACACTGAAGCTTTCTTT.

This clonotype was found many times. J is TRBJ2-5 and V is TRBV9; D not resolved. Per the germline V gene, CDR1 is SGDLS and CDR2 is YYNGEE. The CDR3 length is 14 residues. Trimming removed 0 bases from V and 5 bases from J, with 11 bases in between. CDR3 loop: CASSVDPSRETQYF. CDR3 sequence (DNA): TGTGCCAGCAGCGTAGATCCTAGTAGGGAGACCCAGTACTTC. The complete variable domain, with remaining parts taken from reference TRBV9 and TRBJ2-5, reads DSGVTQTPKHLITATGQRVTLRCSPRSGDLSVYWYQQSLDQGLQFLIQYYNGEERAKGNILERFSAQQFPDLHSELNLSSLELGDSALYFCASSVDPSRETQYFGPGTRLLVL.

This clonotype was recorded many times. The chain joins TRBV20-1 to TRBJ1-5; 8 bases line up with TRBD1. Trimming cost V 5 bases and J 7 bases; bases outside gene matches: 13. Germline V lookup: CDR1 DFQATT, CDR2 SNEGSKA (reference sequence). CDR3 length: 15 residues. As DNA, the CDR3 is TGCAGTGCTGGAGTTCCCAGGGGGCCGGGGCAGCCCCAGCATTTT. Translating it yields CSAGVPRGPGQPQHF.

At least ten counts were recorded for this clonotype. This rearrangement joins TRBV5-1 to TRBJ2-7, with TRBD1 matching 12 bases. V gave up 4 bases and J gave up 7 bases; unmatched junction bases: 6. Germline assignment: CDR1 SGHRS and CDR2 YFSETQ. The CDR3 runs to 14 residues. The CDR3 protein is CASSEGTGGVEQYF. CDR3 nucleotides: TGCGCCAGCAGCGAGGGGACAGGGGGCGTGGAGCAGTACTTC.

The V and J genes are TRBV11-2 and TRBJ1-1; D remains unclear. Germline values: CDR1 SGHAT, CDR2 FQNNGV. Trimming took 2 bases from V and 0 from J, leaving 7 bases between them. The CDR3 contains 14 residues. In nucleotides, the CDR3 is TGTGCCAGCAGCTTATCACCGATGAACACTGAAGCTTTCTTT. Its translation is CASSLSPMNTEAFF.

This clonotype was counted at least ten times. V usage is TRBV11-2 and J usage is TRBJ2-2; D unclear. The CDR3 loop spans 13 amino acids. V lost 4 bases, J lost 4 bases, and 7 bases lay in between. CDR1 SGHAT and CDR2 FQNNGV come from the germline V gene. For the CDR3, the DNA is TGTGCCAGCAGCTGGGGTCGCACCGGGGAGCTGTTTTTT. Translating it yields CASSWGRTGELFF.

This clonotype was observed many times. The V call is TRBV6-5, the J call TRBJ2-7; 16 nucleotides agree with TRBD2. Germline V lookup: CDR1 MNHEY, CDR2 SVGAGI. The CDR3 extends over 19 amino acids. Unmatched junction bases numbered 10, after V lost 4 bases and J lost 1 base. As DNA, the CDR3 is TGTGCCAGCAGTTCCGGGACTAGCGGGAGGGCCGCTCGTTCCTACGAGCAGTACTTC. It encodes CASSSGTSGRAARSYEQYF.

This clonotype was recorded many times. The chain combines TRBV7-2 with TRBJ2-7; either TRBD1 or TRBD2 may fit D (5 bases each). V gave up 5 bases and J gave up 1 base, with 15 bases separating them. Germline lookup yields CDR1 SGHTA and CDR2 FQGNSA. This CDR3 spans 15 amino acids. The CDR3 here is CASSPGPGASYEQYF. The CDR3 DNA reads as TGTGCCAGCAGCCCGGGACCTGGAGCGTCCTACGAGCAGTACTTC.

The sample holds many counts of this clonotype. This chain links TRBV7-8 with TRBJ1-5; D ambiguous. The CDR3 covers 13 residues. Germline CDR1 and CDR2: SGHVS and FQNEAQ. Trimming took off 5 bases at V and 1 base at J, with 6 bases between the two ends. The DNA of the CDR3 is TGTGCCAGCAGCATGGACAGCAATCAGCCCCAGCATTTT. Amino acid sequence: CASSMDSNQPQHF. The variable domain in full, with the rest retrieved from reference TRBV7-8 and TRBJ1-5, is GAGVSQSPRYKVAKRGQDVALRCDPISGHVSLFWYQQALGQGPEFLTYFQNEAQLDKSGLPSDRFFAERPEGSVSTLKIQRTQQEDSAVYLCASSMDSNQPQHFGDGTRLSIL.

V is TRBV20-1 and J is TRBJ2-6; 9 bases fit TRBD1. Trimming cost V 6 bases and J 4 bases; bases outside gene matches: 7. This CDR3 is built from 15 residues. In germline, CDR1 is DFQATT, CDR2 SNEGSKA (reference sequence). The CDR3 coding sequence is TGCAGTGCGAAACAGGGGGCGATAGGGGCCAACGTCCTGACTTTC. This encodes CSAKQGAIGANVLTF.

Many counts were recorded for this clonotype. This chain joins TRBV2 and TRBJ1-5; D may be TRBD1 (5 bases). In germline, CDR1 is SNHLY, CDR2 FYNNEI. The CDR3 is 12 amino acids. The germline V and J ends were trimmed by 5 bases and 10 bases, with 12 bases remaining between them. The CDR3 nucleotides read TGTGCCAGCAGTTTACAGGAATTTCCCCAGCATTTT. The encoded protein is CASSLQEFPQHF. The full variable domain, rest sourced from reference TRBV2 and TRBJ1-5, is EPEVTQTPSHQVTQMGQEVILRCVPISNHLYFYWYRQILGQKVEFLVSFYNNEISEKSEIFDDQFSVERPDGSNFTLKIRSTKLEDSAMYFCASSLQEFPQHFGDGTRLSIL.

The table lists this clonotype with many counts. The chain joins TRBV27 to TRBJ1-2; no clear D. Per the germline V gene, CDR1 is MNHEY and CDR2 is SMNVEV (reference sequence). The CDR3 loop spans 15 amino acids. Trimming shortened V by 6 bases and J by 8 bases, and 22 bases separated the two germline ends. DNA for the CDR3: TGTGCCAGCAGACTCAGTGTGGAGGGATATGGCGGCTACACCTTC. Protein product: CASRLSVEGYGGYTF.

This chain uses TRBV5-1 with TRBJ2-1; 8 nucleotides line up with TRBD2. In germline, CDR1 is SGHRS, CDR2 YFSETQ. J was trimmed by 2 bases and V by 0 bases; bases with no gene match: 4. The CDR3 spans 16 residues. This chain's CDR3 is CASSLVPGGPYNEQFF. CDR3 in DNA: TGCGCCAGCAGCTTGGTCCCGGGAGGGCCCTACAATGAGCAGTTCTTC.

Ten or more counts support this clonotype. The chain joins TRBV6-2 or TRBV6-3 to TRBJ2-7; tentatively, D is TRBD2 (6 bases). The germline V and J ends were trimmed by 5 bases and 1 base, with 15 bases remaining between them. Germline loops: CDR1 MNHEY, CDR2 SVGEGT. The CDR3 extends over 15 amino acids. This chain's CDR3 is CASSRGGTRSYEQYF. The CDR3 coding sequence is TGTGCCAGCAGTCGAGGCGGGACCCGATCCTACGAGCAGTACTTC.

In this sample, this clonotype is medium-sized. The V call is TRBV29-1, the J call TRBJ1-4; 7 bases are a match to TRBD1. The germline gives CDR1 SQVTM, CDR2 ANQGSEA. The CDR3 is made up of 14 amino acids. J was trimmed by 2 bases and V by 4 bases; bases with no gene match: 4. The CDR3: CSVGAQGTNEKLFF. CDR3 sequence (DNA): TGCAGCGTTGGCGCACAGGGGACTAATGAAAAACTGTTTTTT.